These T cell receptor beta chains were read from a single sample in a study of T-cell memory formation after mild COVID-19. MiXCR was run by TCRdb on the 5' RACE reads, yielding one entry per CDR3 protein. The sample holds roughly 130,000 distinct CDR3 sequences, 5% to 6.5% seen once. Sequenced input: PBMCs or a T cell subset sorted from them (not recorded which). The receptors shown here come from an adult woman who had mild COVID-19 (a few samples of this study predate the infection). Cell type and time point are not known. Each CDR3 is given with its conserved first and last residue. A D gene is named only where the DNA matches it firmly. Clone size is shown for a subset of rows, as once, few, many or a class of expanded clone.

CDR3 protein | CDR3 DNA | J gene | D gene | clone size | V gene
CASSLGQHSYEQYF | TGTGCCAGCAGCTTAGGGCAGCACTCCTACGAGCAGTACTTC | TRBJ2-7 | - | - | TRBV7-2
CATSRGEYGYTF | TGTGCCACCTCCAGGGGAGAGTATGGCTACACCTTC | TRBJ1-2 | - | few | TRBV24-1
CASSLGLEQYF | TGTGCCAGCAGCCTAGGCCTCGAGCAGTACTTC | TRBJ2-7 | - | many | TRBV7-9
CARQTTGELFF | TGTGCCCGCCAAACGACCGGGGAGCTGTTTTTT | TRBJ2-2 | - | many | TRBV7-9
CASSQTGTSGRAVQFF | TGTGCCAGCAGCCAAACCGGTACTAGCGGGAGGGCGGTGCAGTTCTTC | TRBJ2-1 | TRBD2 | - | TRBV3-1
CSAGAGGSTDTQYF | TGCAGTGCGGGCGCGGGAGGCAGCACAGATACGCAGTATTTT | TRBJ2-3 | TRBD2 | many | TRBV20-1
CASSAWSSGWGEQFF | TGTGCCAGCAGCGCGTGGTCTAGCGGGTGGGGCGAGCAGTTCTTC | TRBJ2-1 | TRBD2 | many | TRBV7-3
CASSGSVASTDTQYF | TGTGCCAGCAGCGGTTCGGTCGCTAGCACAGATACGCAGTATTTT | TRBJ2-3 | - | many | TRBV9
CASSLVTGTAYNSPLHF | TGCGCCAGCAGCTTGGTGACCGGGACAGCGTATAATTCACCCCTCCACTTT | TRBJ1-6 | TRBD1 | - | TRBV5-1
CASSTAKTGGRSPLHF | TGTGCCAGCAGCACAGCAAAAACAGGGGGTCGGTCACCCCTCCACTTT | TRBJ1-6 | - | few | TRBV21-1
CASSRRLAGTLDTQYF | TGTGCCAGCAGCAGAAGACTAGCGGGAACATTGGATACGCAGTATTTT | TRBJ2-3 | TRBD2 | many | TRBV7-2